Listed here are 19 T cell receptor beta chains from one sample, sequenced in a study of shared clonotypes between healthy human individuals (dated by TCRdb to the early 2020s). The library was produced with the immunoSEQ multiplex PCR assay. TCRdb's version of the immuneACCESS table is confined to in-frame rearrangements and falls short of the full clone set. An unresolved V gene accounts for under half of the shortfall where checked; the remainder is of unknown origin. The sample table holds about 1,800,000 clones, of which about 95% were seen once. The top ten clones comprise approximately 1% of the sample. CD8 naive samples consisted of CD45RO-negative cells that were positively selected for CCR7, yielding a CD45RA+CCR7+ population without TemRA cells. What was sequenced was naive CD8+ T cells sorted from blood. Taken with the paper, the label for cell subset or site translates to: CD45RA+CCR7+. These receptors were collected from a man between 18 and 35 years old in good health.

The chain carries TRBV13 and TRBJ1-3; D remains unclear. Trimming removed 5 bases at V and 6 bases at J, with 8 bases between. CDR3 length: 12 residues. Germline CDR1 and CDR2: PRHDT and FYEKMQ (reference sequence). The CDR3 reads CASSAMENTIYF. DNA of the CDR3: TGTGCCAGCAGCGCAATGGAAAACACCATATATTTT. The full variable domain, in which reference TRBV13 and TRBJ1-3 provide the parts outside the CDR3, is AAGVIQSPRHLIKEKRETATLKCYPIPRHDTVYWYQQGPGQDPQFLISFYEKMQSDKGSIPDRFSAQQFSDYHSELNMSSLELGDSALYFCASSAMENTIYFGEGSWLTVV.

This chain joins TRBV5-1 and TRBJ2-7; tentatively, D is TRBD1 or TRBD2 (5 bases each). This CDR3 has 13 residues. The V and J ends lost 5 bases and 1 base respectively, with 10 bases between them. The germline V gene encodes CDR1 SGHRS and CDR2 YFSETQ. CDR3 amino acids: CASRRGDSYEQYF. CDR3 sequence (DNA): TGCGCCAGCAGACGGGGCGATTCCTACGAGCAGTACTTC.

This chain connects TRBV14 to TRBJ1-2, with 8 bases identical to TRBD1. Germline trimming cut 3 bases from V and 4 bases from J; bases unmatched to any gene: 7. This CDR3 region has 15 residues. Germline values: CDR1 SGHDN, CDR2 FVKESK. The DNA of the CDR3 is TGTGCCAGCAGCCAGAGCCCCGGGACAGGCTATGGCTACACCTTC. Its protein is CASSQSPGTGYGYTF.

The V call is TRBV6-5, the J call TRBJ1-1; maybe TRBD1 (6 bases). Germline CDR1 MNHEY, CDR2 SVGAGI. This CDR3 contains 14 residues. V shed 5 bases and J shed 6 bases, with 16 bases lying between them. The CDR3 loop reads CASSQVGGGAEAFF. Written as DNA, the CDR3 is TGTGCCAGCAGTCAGGTAGGGGGTGGGGCTGAAGCTTTCTTT.

This clone was detected once. The rearrangement links TRBV5-4 to TRBJ2-7; D gene ambiguous. CDR3 length: 12 amino acids. Germline CDR1 and CDR2: SGHNT and YYREEE (reference sequence). V was pared by 0 bases and J by 4 bases, with 5 bases between. CDR3 residues: CASSLDFYEQYF. The DNA for the CDR3 is TGTGCCAGCAGCTTGGACTTTTACGAGCAGTACTTC.

This clone was detected only once. This chain links TRBV4-3 with TRBJ2-7; the D is unclear. Per germline, CDR1 LGHNA and CDR2 YSLEER. The CDR3 runs 14 residues. V was cut by 3 bases and J by 2 bases, with 11 bases left in between. The CDR3 here is CASSQMDGTYEQYF. The CDR3 bases are TGCGCCAGCAGCCAGATGGACGGCACCTACGAGCAGTACTTC.

The V call is TRBV13, the J call TRBJ2-7; no reliable D call. The CDR3 runs to 12 residues. With 2 bases removed from V and 7 bases from J, the gap between germline ends came to 9 bases. Per the germline V gene, CDR1 is PRHDT and CDR2 is FYEKMQ (reference sequence). CDR3 amino acids: CASSLPTEEQYF. DNA for the CDR3: TGTGCCAGCAGCTTACCGACCGAAGAGCAGTACTTC.

The J gene is TRBJ1-1, the V gene TRBV5-4; D is possibly TRBD1 (5 bases). The V gene's germline CDR1 is SGHNT and CDR2 YYREEE (reference sequence). CDR3 length: 14 amino acids. V gave up 4 bases and J gave up 1 base, with 11 bases separating them. CDR3 amino acids: CASSIQGGNTEAFF. DNA for the CDR3: TGTGCCAGCAGCATCCAGGGTGGGAACACTGAAGCTTTCTTT.

The V and J genes are TRBV4-1 and TRBJ1-1; weak D call: TRBD1 (5 bases). The V and J ends lost 0 bases and 6 bases respectively, with 11 bases between them. The CDR3 runs 14 residues. Germline loops: CDR1 MGHRA, CDR2 YSYEKL. The CDR3 protein is CASSQEGGLAEAFF. CDR3 DNA: TGCGCCAGCAGCCAAGAGGGGGGTTTGGCTGAAGCTTTCTTT.

The rearrangement uses TRBV6-5 and TRBJ1-6; D remains unclear. CDR3 length: 13 residues. Trimming removed 0 bases at V and 9 bases at J, with 6 bases between. CDR1 MNHEY and CDR2 SVGAGI come from the germline V gene. This chain's CDR3 is CASSYSGSSPLHF. The CDR3 DNA reads TGTGCCAGCAGTTACTCGGGTAGTTCACCCCTCCACTTT.

The gene calls are TRBV2 and TRBJ1-1; D possibly corresponds to TRBD1 (5 bases). The CDR3 is 13 amino acids. Germline V lookup: CDR1 SNHLY, CDR2 FYNNEI. Trimming took 7 bases from V and 4 from J, leaving 13 bases between them. The CDR3: CASIRGEGTEAFF. Here the CDR3 DNA reads TGTGCCAGCATTCGAGGGGAAGGCACTGAAGCTTTCTTT.

J is TRBJ2-5 and V is TRBV12-5; 7 bases line up with TRBD2. This CDR3 is 17 amino acids long. Germline trimming cut 4 bases from V and 1 base from J; bases unmatched to any gene: 12. In germline, CDR1 is LGHNT, CDR2 FRNRAP. The CDR3 spells CASGSRGSGITQETQYF. CDR3 nucleotide sequence: TGTGCTAGTGGTTCCCGAGGAAGCGGGATTACCCAAGAGACCCAGTACTTC.

The chain combines TRBV9 with TRBJ1-3, with D possibly matching TRBD1 (5 bases). The CDR3 extends over 20 amino acids. Germline V gives CDR1 SGDLS, CDR2 YYNGEE. V lost 3 bases and J lost 0, with 25 bases in between. The CDR3 sequence is CASSGSRVGGRGSSGNTIYF. Here the CDR3 DNA reads TGTGCCAGCAGCGGTTCCAGAGTGGGGGGAAGGGGCTCCTCTGGAAACACCATATATTTT.

This clone was detected once. The chain recombines TRBV5-8 with TRBJ1-3; TRBD1 matches at 9 bases. CDR3 length: 17 residues. Germline V lookup: CDR1 SGHTS, CDR2 YDEGEE. Trimming cost V 4 bases and J 0 bases; bases outside gene matches: 8. The CDR3 region is CASSLPGQGFSGNTIYF. The CDR3 DNA sequence: TGTGCCAGCAGCCTACCGGGACAGGGATTCTCTGGAAACACCATATATTTT.

The chain has TRBV4-3 and TRBJ2-2; D may be TRBD1 (6 bases). There are 17 residues in the CDR3. V lost 0 bases, J lost 1 base, and 12 bases lay in between. Germline CDR1 LGHNA, CDR2 YSLEER. Written as DNA, the CDR3 is TGCGCCAGCAGCCAAGATTTTGCAGGGGAGAACACCGGGGAGCTGTTTTTT. Translating it yields CASSQDFAGENTGELFF.

This clone was recorded only once. The chain is built from TRBV11-1 and TRBJ1-1, with D unclear. Germline V gives CDR1 SGHAT, CDR2 FQDESV (reference sequence). CDR3 length equals 16 residues. The germline V and J ends were trimmed by 1 base and 4 bases, with 16 bases remaining between them. CDR3 DNA: TGTGCCAGCAGCTTAGTTTCCGGGCTCTGGGGCACTGAAGCTTTCTTT. Protein sequence: CASSLVSGLWGTEAFF.

The V call is TRBV10-2, the J call TRBJ2-7; 8 bases align to TRBD2. The CDR3 covers 14 residues. V gave up 5 bases and J gave up 1 base; unmatched junction bases: 4. Germline CDR1 reads WSHSY; CDR2 reads SAAADI. The CDR3 spells CASSQSGGSYEQYF. CDR3 sequence (DNA): TGCGCCAGCAGTCAGAGCGGGGGATCCTACGAGCAGTACTTC.

The chain links TRBV7-3 to TRBJ1-3, with 7 bases aligning to TRBD1. CDR1 and CDR2 from the germline V gene are SGHTA and FQGTGA. The junction had 7 bases not matched to a gene; V was cut back by 1 base and J by 1 base. The CDR3 extends over 17 amino acids. CDR3 protein: CASSLMDRRGSGNTIYF. Written as DNA, the CDR3 is TGTGCCAGCAGCTTAATGGACAGGCGGGGGTCTGGAAACACCATATATTTT.

This clone has just one count. CDR3 protein: CASSPGPAGDTQYF. CDR3 coding DNA: TGTGCCAGCAGCCCCGGCCCGGCAGGGGATACGCAGTATTTT. The chain links TRBV6-5 to TRBJ2-3; tentative D call: TRBD1 (5 bases). The germline CDR1 and CDR2 sequences are MNHEY and SVGAGI. The V end lost 6 bases, the J end lost 6 bases, and 16 bases lay between the germline ends. This CDR3 has 14 amino acids.